The clone carrying this TCR beta chain was seen repeatedly, ten times or more. The sample comes from a study of patients and donors after allogeneic stem cell transplantation. TCRdb independently ran MiXCR on the RT-PCR reads; one entry per CDR3 protein. The sample includes 25,000 or so distinct CDR3 sequences, over 7% of them seen just once. The germline V gene has CDR1 MDHEN and CDR2 SYDVKM. The CDR3 consists of 13 residues. Trimming cost V 2 bases and J 4 bases, with 8 bases left between them. The V gene is TRBV28, the J gene TRBJ1-2; possibly TRBD1 for D (6 bases). The TCR was taken from a human donor who was either an allogeneic HSCT recipient or a stem cell or donor lymphocyte infusion donor (not recorded which). It is not recorded whose cells these are; they may come from a transplant donor. The sequenced sample consisted of blood, either unsorted or a sorted T cell fraction (not recorded which). CDR3 protein: CASSLQGSYGYTF. Written as DNA, the CDR3 is TGTGCCAGCAGTTTACAGGGGTCCTATGGCTACACCTTC.